Each of the 10 T cell receptor beta chains below was sequenced from the same sample in a study of lymphopenia after photon versus proton radiotherapy. The data were produced by immunoSEQ multiplex PCR, yet TCRdb's version contains in-frame clones alone and is incomplete. This table holds approximately 65,000 clones, roughly 88% found once. The sequencing here drew on peripheral blood, taken from a patient treated with photon-based radiotherapy. These receptors all stem from a woman in her sixties or seventies with pancreatic cancer.

This clone has only one observation. The CDR3 reads CASSQWGVGANVLTF. CDR3 DNA sequence: TGTGCCAGCAGCCAATGGGGAGTCGGGGCCAACGTCCTGACTTTC. The J gene is TRBJ2-6, the V gene TRBV14, with D possibly matching TRBD2 (5 bases). This CDR3 comprises 15 residues. V shed 2 bases and J shed 4 bases, with 9 bases lying between them. Looked up from germline, CDR1 is SGHDN and CDR2 is FVKESK.

CDR3 nucleotides: TGTGCCAGTACAGCGACCCTTAGGGGCCCAGATACGCAGTATTTT. Translating it yields CASTATLRGPDTQYF. This chain joins TRBV19 and TRBJ2-3; D might be TRBD1 (5 bases). Per the germline V gene, CDR1 is LNHDA and CDR2 is SQIVND (reference sequence). The CDR3 extends over 15 amino acids. V was clipped by 7 bases and J by 4 bases, with 18 bases between them. The full variable domain, completed using reference TRBV19 and TRBJ2-3, is DGGITQSPKYLFRKEGQNVTLSCEQNLNHDAMYWYRQDPGQGLRLIYYSQIVNDFQKGDIAEGYSVSREKKESFPLTVTSAQKNPTAFYLCASTATLRGPDTQYFGPGTRLTVL.

The chain has TRBV30 and TRBJ1-5, with D perhaps matching TRBD1 (5 bases). Germline V gives CDR1 GTSNPN, CDR2 SVGIG (reference sequence). This CDR3 comprises 13 residues. V shed 1 base and J shed 6 bases, with 10 bases lying between them. The CDR3 here is CAWSGQGPQPQHF. CDR3 nucleotides: TGTGCCTGGAGTGGTCAGGGACCTCAGCCCCAGCATTTT.

V usage is TRBV5-6 and J usage is TRBJ2-4, with 7 bases lining up with TRBD1. This CDR3 is 15 amino acids long. The V gene's germline CDR1 is SGHDT and CDR2 YYEEEE. The J segment lost 4 bases and the V segment lost 2 bases, leaving 6 bases of the junction unmatched. The CDR3 DNA is TGTGCCAGCAGCTTCGCCGGGACAGCGAAAAACATTCAGTACTTC. It encodes CASSFAGTAKNIQYF. Full variable domain (outside the CDR3, taken from reference TRBV5-6 and TRBJ2-4): DAGVTQSPTHLIKTRGQQVTLRCSPKSGHDTVSWYQQALGQGPQFIFQYYEEEERQRGNFPDRFSGHQFPNYSSELNVNALLLGDSALYLCASSFAGTAKNIQYFGAGTRLSVL.

V is TRBV5-4 and J is TRBJ1-1; D is ambiguous. Germline-derived CDR1 and CDR2 are SGHNT and YYREEE (reference sequence). The CDR3 has 14 residues. Trimming took off 0 bases at V and 4 bases at J, with 10 bases between the two ends. CDR3 nucleotide sequence: TGTGCCAGCAGCTTGGACAGCCAGGTCACTGAAGCTTTCTTT. This translates into CASSLDSQVTEAFF.

J is TRBJ2-3 and V is TRBV29-1, with D maybe TRBD2 (6 bases). V was cut by 6 bases and J by 4 bases, with 20 bases left in between. The CDR3 spans 15 residues. CDR1 and CDR2 from the germline V gene are SQVTM and ANQGSEA. CDR3 region: CSVESGLALSDTQYF. CDR3 coding DNA: TGCAGCGTAGAGTCGGGACTCGCCCTTTCAGATACGCAGTATTTT.

The chain recombines TRBV11-3 with TRBJ2-7; D is tentatively TRBD1 or TRBD2 (8 bases each). The CDR3 sequence is 16 residues long. The germline V and J ends were trimmed by 3 bases and 2 bases, with 17 bases remaining between them. Germline V gene lookup returns CDR1 SGHNT and CDR2 YENEEA. In DNA, the CDR3 is TGTGCCAGCAGCTTGGGTAGCGGGACAGGAACCTACGAGCAGTACTTC. Translating it yields CASSLGSGTGTYEQYF.

V gene TRBV18 combines with J gene TRBJ2-7; 12 bases align to TRBD2. The germline V gene encodes CDR1 KGHSH and CDR2 LQKENI. V lost 3 bases, J lost 0 bases, and 6 bases stayed unmatched. CDR3 length: 17 residues. The CDR3 reads CASSPRTSGTISYEQYF. The CDR3 nucleotides read TGTGCCAGCTCACCCCGGACTAGCGGGACCATCTCCTACGAGCAGTACTTC. Filled out from reference TRBV18 and TRBJ2-7, the complete variable domain reads NAGVMQNPRHLVRRRGQEARLRCSPMKGHSHVYWYRQLPEEGLKFMVYLQKENIIDESGMPKERFSAEFPKEGPSILRIQQVVRGDSAAYFCASSPRTSGTISYEQYFGPGTRLTVT.

The chain combines TRBV5-1 with TRBJ2-1; 13 bases map to TRBD2. CDR3 length equals 16 residues. The V segment lost 1 base and the J segment 6 bases; nucleotides outside the gene matches: 4. Germline values: CDR1 SGHRS, CDR2 YFSETQ. The CDR3 region is CASSLRLAGGGNEQFF. The DNA of the CDR3 is TGCGCCAGCAGCTTGCGACTAGCGGGAGGAGGCAATGAGCAGTTCTTC. Combining the CDR3 with reference TRBV5-1 and TRBJ2-1 gives the whole variable domain KAGVTQTPRYLIKTRGQQVTLSCSPISGHRSVSWYQQTPGQGLQFLFEYFSETQRNKGNFPGRFSGRQFSNSRSEMNVSTLELGDSALYLCASSLRLAGGGNEQFFGPGTRLTVL.

The gene calls are TRBV5-4 and TRBJ2-7; the match to TRBD2 covers 13 bases. Trimming removed 4 bases from V and 4 bases from J; junction bases left unmatched: 8. There are 16 residues in the CDR3. Germline V gives CDR1 SGHNT, CDR2 YYREEE (reference sequence). Here the CDR3 reads CASSPGTSGVKYEQYF. The CDR3 DNA is TGTGCCAGCAGCCCCGGGACTAGCGGGGTGAAATACGAGCAGTACTTC. Full variable domain (missing parts from reference TRBV5-4 and TRBJ2-7): ETGVTQSPTHLIKTRGQQVTLRCSSQSGHNTVSWYQQALGQGPQFIFQYYREEENGRGNFPPRFSGLQFPNYSSELNVNALELDDSALYLCASSPGTSGVKYEQYFGPGTRLTVT.